The present T cell receptor (beta chain) was sequenced within a study of CD8 T cells in ankylosing spondylitis. TCRdb ran MiXCR on the 5' RACE reads and lists one entry per CDR3 protein. The table records about 200,000 distinct CDR3 sequences, 20% to 30% of them present only once. This sequence was found in a male donor with ankylosing spondylitis or in good health (not recorded which). Sequenced input: blood, either unsorted or a sorted T cell fraction (not recorded which).

The DNA of the CDR3 is TGCAGTGCTAGATCGGGACTAGCGGGAGGTAGCTACAATGAGCAGTTCTTC. It encodes CSARSGLAGGSYNEQFF. The chain has TRBV20-1 and TRBJ2-1; TRBD2 agrees at 15 bases. The CDR3 contains 17 residues. J was trimmed by 3 bases and V by 2 bases; bases with no gene match: 5. The germline gives CDR1 DFQATT, CDR2 SNEGSKA (reference sequence).